One and the same sample provided the 4 T cell receptor beta chains below, sequenced in a study of radiation and T cells in renal cell carcinoma. The data were produced by immunoSEQ multiplex PCR, yet TCRdb's version contains in-frame clones alone and is incomplete. The sample lists about 130,000 clones; 70% to 90% were seen once. The sample's time point: baseline pretreatment blood. Described treatment: 15 Gy SBRT to primary tumor, nephrectomy 4 weeks later. The sequenced sample was blood, obtained from a patient whose treatment included radiotherapy and nephrectomy. The receptors were gathered from a woman between 45 and 65 years old with renal cell carcinoma.

The genes are TRBV7-2 and TRBJ1-1, with D perhaps matching TRBD1 (6 bases). Germline CDR1 SGHTA, CDR2 FQGNSA. Trimming removed 1 base at V and 1 base at J, with 13 bases between. The CDR3 is made up of 16 amino acids. DNA of the CDR3: TGTGCCAGCAGCTTAGTGTCAGGGACAACGAACACTGAAGCTTTCTTT. Amino acid sequence: CASSLVSGTTNTEAFF.

V usage is TRBV5-1 and J usage is TRBJ1-6; D remains ambiguous. Trimming cost V 5 bases and J 7 bases, with 16 bases left between them. The germline gives CDR1 SGHRS, CDR2 YFSETQ. The CDR3 has 15 residues. CDR3 sequence (DNA): TGCGCCAGCAGACCCCGGGCTAGCCCCAATTCACCCCTCCACTTT. This sequence encodes CASRPRASPNSPLHF.

This rearrangement joins TRBV18 to TRBJ1-1, with unresolved D. CDR1 is KGHSH and CDR2 is LQKENI in the germline V gene. V was clipped by 4 bases and J by 1 base, with 7 bases between them. The CDR3 consists of 13 residues. The CDR3 DNA follows: TGTGCCAGCTCACAGGGAGCGAACACTGAAGCTTTCTTT. This sequence encodes CASSQGANTEAFF.

V gene TRBV4-3 combines with J gene TRBJ2-3; tentatively, D is TRBD2 (6 bases). The CDR3 has 15 amino acids. Trimming cost V 0 bases and J 6 bases, with 13 bases left between them. Germline-derived CDR1 and CDR2 are LGHNA and YSLEER. CDR3: CASSQDRNSGDTQYF. As DNA, the CDR3 is TGCGCCAGCAGCCAAGATCGAAACAGCGGGGATACGCAGTATTTT.